Each of the 32 T cell receptor beta chains below was sequenced from the same sample in a study of T cell responses to AZD1222 COVID-19 vaccine. TCRdb's copy holds only in-frame clones and misses some; the assay was immunoSEQ multiplex PCR. This repertoire shows some 190,000 clones, about 93% found once; its top ten account for around 1.9%. The starting material was peripheral blood, obtained 28 days after the second AZD1222 dose. These receptors were collected from an adult who received the AZD1222 COVID-19 vaccine.

This chain joins TRBV3-1 (or the pseudogene TRBV3-2) and TRBJ2-1, with 14 bases that match TRBD2. V shed 4 bases, J shed 9 bases, and the junction held 5 bases outside the gene matches. The CDR3 runs to 15 residues. The germline gives CDR1 LGHDT, CDR2 YNNKEL (reference sequence). The CDR3: CASSPPGLAGAEQFF. CDR3 coding DNA: TGTGCCAGCAGCCCACCGGGACTAGCGGGAGCTGAGCAGTTCTTC.

The rearrangement uses TRBV5-4 and TRBJ2-2; tentative D call: TRBD2 (5 bases). The CDR3 has 15 residues. CDR1 and CDR2 from the germline V gene are SGHNT and YYREEE (reference sequence). V dropped 0 bases and J dropped 1 base, with 7 bases sitting between them. CDR3 protein: CASSLVGVNTGELFF. The CDR3 nucleotides read TGTGCCAGCAGCTTGGTGGGAGTGAACACCGGGGAGCTGTTTTTT.

The J gene is TRBJ2-7, the V gene TRBV21-1; the table gives TRBD1 as D, unverified against the DNA. TRBV21-1 is a pseudogene locus. The CDR3 is made up of 12 amino acids. CDR3 sequence reads: CASSTRQGEQYF. The CDR3 DNA follows: TGTGCCAGCAGCACTCGCCAGGGCGAGCAGTACTTC.

V gene TRBV7-6 combines with J gene TRBJ2-2; 7 nucleotides align to TRBD2. From germline, CDR1 is SGHVS and CDR2 FNYEAQ. CDR3 length equals 17 residues. The trim removed 5 bases at V and 2 bases at J, leaving 11 bases unmatched. The chain's CDR3 is CASSQEPGLPNTGELFF. CDR3 nucleotides: TGTGCCAGCAGCCAAGAGCCGGGACTACCAAACACCGGGGAGCTGTTTTTT.

The chain has TRBV5-6 and TRBJ2-2; TRBD2 might be the D (6 bases). Per germline, CDR1 SGHDT and CDR2 YYEEEE. The V end was cut by 5 bases, the J end by 4 bases, with 12 bases between. The CDR3 has 14 residues. The DNA of the CDR3 is TGTGCCAGCAGAGTACTAGCTCCCACCGGGGAGCTGTTTTTT. Translated, it gives CASRVLAPTGELFF.

The V gene is TRBV28, the J gene TRBJ1-6, with a weak D call TRBD1 (5 bases). CDR1 is MDHEN and CDR2 is SYDVKM in the germline V gene. V was clipped by 5 bases and J by 6 bases, with 11 bases between them. The length of the CDR3 is 14 residues. The CDR3 DNA reads TGTGCCAGCAGTCCCACGGACATTAATTCACCCCTCCACTTT. This sequence encodes CASSPTDINSPLHF. The variable domain in full, completed from reference TRBV28 and TRBJ1-6, reads DVKVTQSSRYLVKRTGEKVFLECVQDMDHENMFWYRQDPGLGLRLIYFSYDVKMKEKGDIPEGYSVSREKKERFSLILESASTNQTSMYLCASSPTDINSPLHFGNGTRLTVT.

This sequence joins TRBV28 and TRBJ2-7; TRBD1 might be the D (5 bases). V was trimmed by 6 bases and J by 6 bases, leaving 12 bases between them. Germline V gives CDR1 MDHEN, CDR2 SYDVKM. The CDR3 is made up of 12 amino acids. CDR3 residues: CASRGEQGEQYF. The CDR3 DNA follows: TGTGCCAGCAGGGGCGAGCAGGGCGAGCAGTACTTC.

This chain links TRBV6-6 with TRBJ1-5, with 10 bases matching TRBD1. The J segment lost 1 base and the V segment lost 7 bases, leaving 7 bases of the junction unmatched. The CDR3 totals 16 residues. Germline V CDR1 and CDR2: MNHNY, SVGAGI (reference sequence). The CDR3 DNA follows: TGTGCCAGCACCAGAGGACAGGGGGTAAGCAATCAGCCCCAGCATTTT. Translation: CASTRGQGVSNQPQHF.

The rearrangement links TRBV6-5 to TRBJ2-4, with 8 bases that match TRBD2. Per the germline V gene, CDR1 is MNHEY and CDR2 is SVGAGI. The CDR3 runs 15 residues. The junction had 5 bases not matched to a gene; V was cut back by 4 bases and J by 3 bases. CDR3 nucleotides: TGTGCCAGCAGTTTTTCACTAGCGGTCAAAAACATTCAGTACTTC. Encoded protein: CASSFSLAVKNIQYF.

The rearrangement uses TRBV2 and TRBJ2-5, with D tentatively TRBD1 or TRBD2 (7 bases each). Germline V lookup: CDR1 SNHLY, CDR2 FYNNEI. V was pared by 7 bases and J by 3 bases, with 18 bases between. The CDR3 has 15 residues. Written as DNA, the CDR3 is TGTGCCAGCACCCAGGGGGGCGGGGGTAAAGAGACCCAGTACTTC. This codes for CASTQGGGGKETQYF.

This clone was observed once. The rearrangement links TRBV7-9 to TRBJ1-2, with a tentative D call TRBD1 (5 bases). CDR1 is SEHNR, CDR2 FQNEAQ, per germline (reference sequence). V dropped 1 base and J dropped 3 bases, with 21 bases sitting between them. The CDR3 is 18 residues long. CDR3 region: CASSLVGPRWGTDYGYTF. DNA of the CDR3: TGTGCCAGCAGCTTAGTTGGCCCTCGTTGGGGGACGGACTATGGCTACACCTTC.

The CDR3 DNA reads as TGTGCCAGCAGCGCCGCGGGACCATACAATGAGCAGTTCTTC. Amino acids: CASSAAGPYNEQFF. This chain joins TRBV9 and TRBJ2-1; D might be TRBD2 (6 bases). Germline V gives CDR1 SGDLS, CDR2 YYNGEE. CDR3 length: 14 amino acids. V gave up 3 bases and J gave up 4 bases, with 11 bases separating them.

The rearrangement joins TRBV5-4 to TRBJ1-2, with D tentatively TRBD1 (6 bases). The CDR3 extends over 15 amino acids. Germline V gene data show CDR1 as SGHNT and CDR2 as YYREEE (reference sequence). V was pared by 2 bases and J by 8 bases, with 19 bases between. Here the CDR3 DNA reads TGTGCCAGCAGCTTCAGTTGGGGGGGCGCGGAGGGCTACACCTTC. Protein sequence: CASSFSWGGAEGYTF.

The chain is built from TRBV10-2 and TRBJ1-5, with D maybe TRBD1 (5 bases). The CDR3 contains 13 residues. Trimming removed 6 bases at V and 4 bases at J, with 10 bases between. Germline V lookup: CDR1 WSHSY, CDR2 SAAADI. The CDR3 nucleotides are TGCGCCAGCAGGGGGGACGGTAATCAGCCCCAGCATTTT. Translating gives CASRGDGNQPQHF.

Only a few counts were recorded for this clone. This rearrangement joins TRBV5-1 to TRBJ1-5; the D gene is possibly TRBD1 (5 bases). The CDR3 sequence is 15 residues long. Germline CDR1 and CDR2: SGHRS and YFSETQ. V lost 4 bases to trimming and J lost 6 bases, with 17 bases between them. CDR3 DNA sequence: TGCGCCAGCAGCAGCGACGGGGCTCAGGGTCAGCCCCAGCATTTT. Residues: CASSSDGAQGQPQHF.

The J gene is TRBJ2-5, the V gene TRBV28; no definite D call. Germline values: CDR1 MDHEN, CDR2 SYDVKM. This CDR3 region has 13 residues. The germline V and J ends were trimmed by 1 base and 7 bases, with 10 bases remaining between them. In nucleotides, the CDR3 is TGTGCCAGCAGTTTATATTCCCCTGGGACCCAGTACTTC. As protein: CASSLYSPGTQYF.

The chain carries TRBV7-3 and TRBJ2-1; the D is unclear. Trimming left V 5 bases short and J 10 bases short, with 21 bases between. Per germline, CDR1 SGHTA and CDR2 FQGTGA. The CDR3 sequence is 15 residues long. The CDR3 here is CASSTNFGARYEQFF. The CDR3 region has the DNA TGTGCCAGCAGCACAAACTTTGGCGCAAGGTACGAGCAGTTCTTC.

This clone appeared once. The rearrangement uses TRBV5-1 and TRBJ2-7; 11 bases fit TRBD2. Germline lookup yields CDR1 SGHRS and CDR2 YFSETQ. With V trimmed by 3 bases and J by 7 bases, 6 bases remained unmatched. The CDR3 extends over 14 amino acids. The CDR3 DNA reads as TGCGCCAGCAGCTCGGGACTAGCGGCATCAGAGCAGTACTTC. Protein: CASSSGLAASEQYF.

The V and J genes are TRBV7-9 and TRBJ1-6; no definite D call. The CDR3 extends over 14 amino acids. From germline, CDR1 is SEHNR and CDR2 FQNEAQ (reference sequence). Trimming shortened V by 8 bases and J by 7 bases, and 15 bases separated the two germline ends. The CDR3: CASRPSPANSPLHF. The CDR3, as DNA: TGTGCCAGCCGCCCTAGCCCCGCGAATTCACCCCTCCACTTT.

V is TRBV28 and J is TRBJ1-2; the match to TRBD1 covers 8 bases. CDR3 length equals 15 residues. Germline CDR1 MDHEN, CDR2 SYDVKM. The V and J ends lost 5 bases and 0 bases, in that order; junction bases with no gene match: 5. CDR3: CASSPGTGSNYGYTF. DNA of the CDR3: TGTGCCAGCAGTCCGGGGACAGGCTCTAACTATGGCTACACCTTC.

V gene TRBV7-2 combines with J gene TRBJ2-3, with TRBD2 matching over 12 bases. The V segment lost 5 bases and the J segment 6 bases; nucleotides outside the gene matches: 3. The germline gives CDR1 SGHTA, CDR2 FQGNSA. The CDR3 has 14 amino acids. The CDR3 spells CASSQGTSGDTQYF. In DNA form, the CDR3 reads TGTGCCAGCAGCCAAGGGACTAGCGGGGATACGCAGTATTTT.

Only one count was recorded for this clone. The chain employs TRBV7-2 and TRBJ1-2, with 10 nucleotides matching TRBD1. The CDR3 covers 14 residues. The J segment lost 8 bases and the V segment lost 4 bases, leaving 7 bases of the junction unmatched. The germline CDR1 and CDR2 sequences are SGHTA and FQGNSA. The CDR3 nucleotides are TGTGCCAGCAGCTCGCGACAGGGGGCGATAGGCTACACCTTC. Translating gives CASSSRQGAIGYTF.

This chain connects TRBV24-1 to TRBJ1-2; 7 nucleotides agree with TRBD1. This CDR3 spans 14 amino acids. CDR1 is KGHDR, CDR2 SFDVKD, per germline. J lost 4 bases, V lost 4 bases, and 5 bases had no gene match. CDR3 amino acids: CATSDYRGRYGYTF. CDR3 coding DNA: TGTGCCACCAGTGACTACAGGGGACGCTATGGCTACACCTTC.

This chain links TRBV9 with TRBJ1-6; perhaps TRBD1 as D (6 bases). V lost 3 bases and J 9 bases, leaving 19 bases between the germline ends. The CDR3 loop spans 16 amino acids. Germline V CDR1 and CDR2: SGDLS, YYNGEE. DNA of the CDR3: TGTGCCAGCAGCGAGGCCCCAGGGGCAGAGAGTTCACCCCTCCACTTT. It yields the protein CASSEAPGAESSPLHF.

The V call is TRBV10-1, the J call TRBJ2-2, with 13 bases matching TRBD2. The trim removed 5 bases at V and 7 bases at J, leaving 7 bases unmatched. Germline-derived CDR1 and CDR2 are WNHNN and SYGVQD (reference sequence). CDR3 length: 16 amino acids. CDR3 residues: CASSLTSGRAGGELFF. Here the CDR3 DNA reads TGCGCCAGCAGTCTAACTAGCGGGAGGGCCGGCGGGGAGCTGTTTTTT.

The rearrangement joins TRBV5-5 to TRBJ2-1; 8 nucleotides align to TRBD2. Trimming took 5 bases from V and 6 from J; bases not matched to a gene: 10. The CDR3 extends over 15 amino acids. The germline V gene encodes CDR1 SGHKS and CDR2 YYEKEE (reference sequence). The CDR3 coding sequence is TGTGCCAGCAGTTTAGCGGGGTTATCAATCAATGAGCAGTTCTTC. Translating it yields CASSLAGLSINEQFF.

This clone was observed a few times. The chain is built from TRBV6-4 and TRBJ2-2; D gene ambiguous. The length of the CDR3 is 13 residues. Germline V gene lookup returns CDR1 MRHNA and CDR2 SNTAGT. V was pared by 5 bases and J by 0 bases, with 4 bases between. Here the CDR3 DNA reads TGTGCCAGCAGTCTAGCGAACACCGGGGAGCTGTTTTTT. Residues: CASSLANTGELFF.

J is TRBJ2-3 and V is TRBV30; unclear D gene. Germline assignment: CDR1 GTSNPN and CDR2 SVGIG (reference sequence). The V end lost 2 bases, the J end lost 2 bases, and 8 bases lay between the germline ends. This CDR3 contains 13 residues. CDR3 region: CAWSLTTTDTQYF. Here the CDR3 DNA reads TGTGCCTGGAGTTTAACTACCACAGATACGCAGTATTTT.

The V call is TRBV5-1, the J call TRBJ2-3; TRBD2 matches 7 bases. This CDR3 region has 19 residues. CDR1 is SGHRS, CDR2 YFSETQ, per germline. V shed 1 base and J 2 bases; nucleotides not matched to a gene: 16. The CDR3 spells CASSLFPGGGGQPTDTQYF. As DNA, the CDR3 is TGCGCCAGCAGCTTGTTTCCGGGGGGAGGAGGACAACCCACAGATACGCAGTATTTT.

V gene TRBV18 combines with J gene TRBJ2-7, with 8 bases fitting TRBD1. CDR3 size: 15 residues. In germline, CDR1 is KGHSH, CDR2 LQKENI. Unmatched junction bases numbered 7, after V lost 0 bases and J lost 6 bases. The CDR3 DNA reads as TGTGCCAGCTCACCACCCGGGACAGGAGCAGGCGAGCAGTACTTC. This sequence encodes CASSPPGTGAGEQYF.

This clone was seen once. The CDR3, as DNA: TGTGCCAGCAGTGCCCGGTCGTATACGGAGGATTCACCCCTCCACTTT. Residues: CASSARSYTEDSPLHF. V and J are TRBV6-1 and TRBJ1-6; no clear D gene. Deletions cut 4 bases from V and 8 bases from J, with 18 bases between. The CDR3 length is 16 residues. Germline CDR1 and CDR2: MNHNS and SASEGT.

J is TRBJ1-2 and V is TRBV19, with TRBD1 matching 7 bases. The germline gives CDR1 LNHDA, CDR2 SQIVND (reference sequence). Germline trimming cut 7 bases from V and 4 bases from J; bases unmatched to any gene: 9. The CDR3 is made up of 14 amino acids. CDR3 sequence reads: CASTTGVESYGYTF. DNA for the CDR3: TGTGCCAGTACCACAGGGGTGGAGAGCTATGGCTACACCTTC.